A single sample gave rise to the 17 T cell receptor beta chains below, sequenced in a study of cytomegalovirus exposure and HLA in healthy donors. The assay was immunoSEQ multiplex PCR, and TCRdb's table has in-frame clones only and misses some. The table shows approximately 98,000 clones, with around 85% occurring only once. Material: PBMCs. The origin of the receptors is a woman younger than 30 in good health and CMV-seronegative.

This chain joins TRBV9 and TRBJ2-1; D perhaps matches TRBD2 (6 bases). The V end was cut by 2 bases, the J end by 4 bases, with 10 bases between. The CDR3 consists of 14 residues. In germline, CDR1 is SGDLS, CDR2 YYNGEE. CDR3 in DNA: TGTGCCAGCAGCGTGACTAGTGTATACAATGAGCAGTTCTTC. Protein sequence: CASSVTSVYNEQFF.

This clone was detected only once. V is TRBV2 and J is TRBJ2-7; no firm D call. V lost 3 bases and J lost 2, with 11 bases in between. The CDR3 sequence is 14 residues long. The germline gives CDR1 SNHLY, CDR2 FYNNEI. Here the CDR3 reads CASSDTEVPYEQYF. CDR3 coding DNA: TGTGCCAGCAGTGATACCGAGGTCCCCTACGAGCAGTACTTC.

The chain employs TRBV5-4 and TRBJ2-1; possible D gene TRBD1, 6 bases. The germline gives CDR1 SGHNT, CDR2 YYREEE (reference sequence). There are 11 residues in the CDR3. V was pared by 10 bases and J by 5 bases, with 10 bases between. CDR3 coding DNA: TGTGCCGGAACAGGGCACAATGAGCAGTTCTTC. Its protein is CAGTGHNEQFF.

The chain employs TRBV30 and TRBJ1-2; TRBD1 aligns across 10 bases. The ends lost 5 bases at V and 5 bases at J; junction bases unmatched: 5. Germline CDR1 is GTSNPN and CDR2 is SVGIG (reference sequence). This CDR3 is 13 amino acids long. CDR3 protein: CAWLMGQGYGYTF. Here the CDR3 DNA reads TGTGCCTGGCTGATGGGACAGGGGTATGGCTACACCTTC.

This clone was detected only once. This sequence joins TRBV10-3 and TRBJ1-3, with 9 bases matching TRBD1. J gave up 2 bases and V 8 bases, and 4 bases lay outside the gene matches. CDR3 size: 14 residues. Germline V gives CDR1 ENHRY, CDR2 SYGVKD. The CDR3 DNA follows: TGTGCCATCCAGACAGGGGGTACTGGAAACACCATATATTTT. As protein: CAIQTGGTGNTIYF.

Only one count was recorded for this clone. The rearrangement uses TRBV30 and TRBJ2-7, with 10 bases identical to TRBD1. V was clipped by 0 bases and J by 3 bases; unmatched bases: 2. Germline V gene data show CDR1 as GTSNPN and CDR2 as SVGIG (reference sequence). The CDR3 runs 14 residues. CDR3 sequence: CAWSVGTGVYEQYF. CDR3 sequence (DNA): TGTGCCTGGAGTGTTGGGACAGGGGTCTACGAGCAGTACTTC.

The chain carries TRBV4-1 and TRBJ2-2; 7 bases are shared with TRBD2. The CDR3 spans 15 residues. Trimming at V came to 1 base and at J to 2 bases, leaving 1 base not matched to a gene. The germline CDR1 and CDR2 sequences are MGHRA and YSYEKL. CDR3 sequence reads: CASSQGTRNTGELFF. Written as DNA, the CDR3 is TGCGCCAGCAGCCAAGGGACTAGAAACACCGGGGAGCTGTTTTTT.

The gene calls are TRBV29-1 and TRBJ2-5, with a possible D match to TRBD2 (6 bases). The CDR3 runs 12 residues. CDR1 SQVTM and CDR2 ANQGSEA come from the germline V gene. V was cut by 1 base and J by 3 bases, with 6 bases left in between. The CDR3 here is CSVEGREETQYF. The CDR3 DNA reads as TGCAGCGTTGAAGGGAGGGAAGAGACCCAGTACTTC.

This clone was found a few times. The chain joins TRBV6-4 to TRBJ1-1; TRBD1 agrees at 9 bases. This CDR3 is built from 13 residues. Germline V gene lookup returns CDR1 MRHNA and CDR2 SNTAGT. Trimming at V came to 3 bases and at J to 5 bases, leaving 1 base not matched to a gene. DNA of the CDR3: TGTGCCAGCAGTGATGGACAGGGGACTGAAGCTTTCTTT. Protein product: CASSDGQGTEAFF.

The V gene is TRBV4-1, the J gene TRBJ1-1, with D maybe TRBD1 (5 bases). The V end was cut by 3 bases, the J end by 6 bases, with 8 bases between. The CDR3 contains 12 residues. CDR1 and CDR2 from the germline V gene are MGHRA and YSYEKL. The CDR3 reads CASSHGAAEAFF. The CDR3 DNA is TGCGCCAGCAGCCATGGGGCGGCTGAAGCTTTCTTT.

The chain has TRBV7-9 and TRBJ1-2; D not resolved. V dropped 2 bases and J dropped 4 bases, with 8 bases sitting between them. The CDR3 runs 13 residues. Germline CDR1 reads SEHNR; CDR2 reads FQNEAQ (reference sequence). The CDR3 DNA sequence: TGTGCCAGCAGCTTACGGGAGGGCTATGGCTACACCTTC. Translating it yields CASSLREGYGYTF.

The rearrangement links TRBV19 to TRBJ2-7, with 7 bases aligning to TRBD2. Germline trimming cut 5 bases from V and 2 bases from J; bases unmatched to any gene: 6. The CDR3 length is 14 residues. Germline V gene sequence: CDR1 LNHDA, CDR2 SQIVND (reference sequence). The CDR3 region has the DNA TGTGCCAGTAGTGCCAGCGGGGACCCCTACGAGCAGTACTTC. Translated, it gives CASSASGDPYEQYF.

The chain employs TRBV4-1 and TRBJ1-2; 11 nucleotides align to TRBD1. The CDR3 covers 15 residues. Germline V gene lookup returns CDR1 MGHRA and CDR2 YSYEKL. Trimming took 4 bases from V and 3 from J; bases not matched to a gene: 4. The CDR3 protein is CASSRLDRGHYGYTF. The DNA for the CDR3 is TGCGCCAGCAGCCGTTTGGACAGGGGGCACTATGGCTACACCTTC.

This chain links TRBV27 with TRBJ1-1; D remains unclear. CDR3 length: 18 amino acids. V was trimmed by 2 bases and J by 0 bases, leaving 19 bases between them. Germline CDR1 MNHEY, CDR2 SMNVEV (reference sequence). The chain's CDR3 is CASSLKSEGITLNTEAFF. In DNA form, the CDR3 reads TGTGCCAGCAGTTTAAAATCTGAGGGAATAACTCTGAACACTGAAGCTTTCTTT.

This clone has more than one count but fewer than ten. The rearrangement joins TRBV6-6 to TRBJ2-1; 10 positions agree with TRBD2. CDR1 and CDR2 (germline): MNHNY, SVGAGI (reference sequence). V lost 2 bases to trimming and J lost 8 bases; unmatched junction nucleotides: 3. The CDR3 consists of 14 residues. DNA for the CDR3: TGTGCCAGCAGTTACAGCGGGGGGGCCTATGAGCAGTTCTTC. Amino acid sequence: CASSYSGGAYEQFF.

This chain joins TRBV7-8 and TRBJ1-5; weak D call: TRBD1 (6 bases). Germline values: CDR1 SGHVS, CDR2 FQNEAQ. Between the trimmed V and J ends, which lost 1 base and 2 bases, there was a span of 12 bases. The CDR3 extends over 16 amino acids. The CDR3 reads CASSLGGGHGNQPQHF. In nucleotides, the CDR3 is TGTGCCAGCAGCTTAGGGGGGGGGCATGGCAATCAGCCCCAGCATTTT.

This chain joins TRBV11-2 and TRBJ1-1; 7 bases agree with TRBD1. Looked up from germline, CDR1 is SGHAT and CDR2 is FQNNGV. The CDR3 loop spans 13 amino acids. With 3 bases clipped from V and 11 bases from J, the junction kept 9 bases outside the gene matches. This chain's CDR3 is CASSLTGNGGAFF. CDR3 coding DNA: TGTGCCAGCAGCTTGACAGGGAACGGTGGGGCTTTCTTT.